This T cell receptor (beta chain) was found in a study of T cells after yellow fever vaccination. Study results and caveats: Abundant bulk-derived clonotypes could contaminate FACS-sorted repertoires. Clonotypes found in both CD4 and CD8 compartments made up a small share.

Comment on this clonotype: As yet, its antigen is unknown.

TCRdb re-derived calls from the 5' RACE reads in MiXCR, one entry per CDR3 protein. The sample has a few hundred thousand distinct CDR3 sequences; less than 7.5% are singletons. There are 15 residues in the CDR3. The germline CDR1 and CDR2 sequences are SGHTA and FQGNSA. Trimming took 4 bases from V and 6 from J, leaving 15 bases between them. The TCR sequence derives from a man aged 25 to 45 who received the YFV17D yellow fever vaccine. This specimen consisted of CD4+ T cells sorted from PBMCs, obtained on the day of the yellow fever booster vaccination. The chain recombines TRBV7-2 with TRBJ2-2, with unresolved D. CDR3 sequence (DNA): TGTGCCAGCAGCTACTCCGCTTCTTTACCCGGGGAGCTGTTTTTT. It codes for CASSYSASLPGELFF. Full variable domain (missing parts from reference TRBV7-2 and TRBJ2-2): GAGVSQSPSNKVTEKGKDVELRCDPISGHTALYWYRQSLGQGLEFLIYFQGNSAPDKSGLPSDRFSAERTGGSVSTLTIQRTQQEDSAVYLCASSYSASLPGELFFGEGSRLTVL.